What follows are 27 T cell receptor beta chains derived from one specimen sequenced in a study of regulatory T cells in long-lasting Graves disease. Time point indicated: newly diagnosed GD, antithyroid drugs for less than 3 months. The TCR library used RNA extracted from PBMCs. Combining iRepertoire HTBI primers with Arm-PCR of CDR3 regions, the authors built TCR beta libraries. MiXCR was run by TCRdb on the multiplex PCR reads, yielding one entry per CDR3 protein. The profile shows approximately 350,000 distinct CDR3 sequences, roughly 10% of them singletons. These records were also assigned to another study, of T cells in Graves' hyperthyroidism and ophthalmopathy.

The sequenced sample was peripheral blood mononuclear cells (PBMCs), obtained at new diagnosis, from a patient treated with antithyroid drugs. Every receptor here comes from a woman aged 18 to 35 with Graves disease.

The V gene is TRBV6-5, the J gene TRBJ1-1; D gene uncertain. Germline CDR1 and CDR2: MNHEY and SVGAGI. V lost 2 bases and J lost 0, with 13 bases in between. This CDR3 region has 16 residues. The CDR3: CASSYDLKAMNTEAFF. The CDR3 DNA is TGTGCCAGCAGTTACGACCTAAAGGCAATGAACACTGAAGCTTTCTTT.

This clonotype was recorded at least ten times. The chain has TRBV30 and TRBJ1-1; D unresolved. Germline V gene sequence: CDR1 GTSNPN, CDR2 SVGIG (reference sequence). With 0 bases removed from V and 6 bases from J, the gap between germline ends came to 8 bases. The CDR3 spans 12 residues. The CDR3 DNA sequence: TGTGCCTGGAGTGTTTCGGCCCCTGAAGCTTTCTTT. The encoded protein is CAWSVSAPEAFF.

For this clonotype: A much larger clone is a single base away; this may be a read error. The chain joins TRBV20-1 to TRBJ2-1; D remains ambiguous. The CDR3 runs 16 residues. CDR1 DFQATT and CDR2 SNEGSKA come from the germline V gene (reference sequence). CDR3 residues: CSARDWTFFSSNEQFF. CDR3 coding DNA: TGCAGTGCTAGAGATTGGACCTTCTTCTCCTCCAATGAGCAGTTCTTC.

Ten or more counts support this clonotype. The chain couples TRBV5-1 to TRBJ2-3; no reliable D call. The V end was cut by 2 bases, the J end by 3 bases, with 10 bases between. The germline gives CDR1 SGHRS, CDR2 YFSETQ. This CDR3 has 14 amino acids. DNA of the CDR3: TGCGCCAGCAGCTTACAACAGTATACAGATACGCAGTATTTT. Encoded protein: CASSLQQYTDTQYF.

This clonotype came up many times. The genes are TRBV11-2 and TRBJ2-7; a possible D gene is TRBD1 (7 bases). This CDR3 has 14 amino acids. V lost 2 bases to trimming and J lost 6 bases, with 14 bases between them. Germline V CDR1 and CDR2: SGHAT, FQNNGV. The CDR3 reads CASSLISQGGEQYF. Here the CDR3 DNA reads TGTGCCAGCAGCTTAATTAGTCAGGGGGGCGAGCAGTACTTC.

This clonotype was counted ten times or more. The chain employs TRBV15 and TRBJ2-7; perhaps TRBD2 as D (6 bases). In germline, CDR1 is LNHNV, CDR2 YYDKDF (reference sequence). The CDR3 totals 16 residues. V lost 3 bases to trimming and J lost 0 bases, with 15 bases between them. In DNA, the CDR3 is TGTGCCACCAGCAGGCGGAGGGGTTCGGGCTCCTACGAGCAGTACGTC. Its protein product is CATSRRRGSGSYEQYV.

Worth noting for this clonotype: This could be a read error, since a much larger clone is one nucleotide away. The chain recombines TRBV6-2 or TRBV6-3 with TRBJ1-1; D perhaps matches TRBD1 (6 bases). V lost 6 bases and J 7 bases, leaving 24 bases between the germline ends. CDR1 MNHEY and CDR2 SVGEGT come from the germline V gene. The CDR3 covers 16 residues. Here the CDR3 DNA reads TGTGCCAGCAGCCCTAATCTACAGGGAAGGAGGGATGAAGCTTTCTTT. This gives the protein CASSPNLQGRRDEAFF.

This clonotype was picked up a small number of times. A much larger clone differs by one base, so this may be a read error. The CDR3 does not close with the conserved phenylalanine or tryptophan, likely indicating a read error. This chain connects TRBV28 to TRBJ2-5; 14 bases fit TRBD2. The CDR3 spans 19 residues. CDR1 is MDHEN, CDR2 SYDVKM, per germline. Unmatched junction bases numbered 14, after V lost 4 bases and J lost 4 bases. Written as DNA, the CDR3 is TGTGCCAGCAGTTCTAGTACCGGGACTAGCGGGAGTGTATTAGAGACCCAGTACTCC. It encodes CASSSSTGTSGSVLETQYS.

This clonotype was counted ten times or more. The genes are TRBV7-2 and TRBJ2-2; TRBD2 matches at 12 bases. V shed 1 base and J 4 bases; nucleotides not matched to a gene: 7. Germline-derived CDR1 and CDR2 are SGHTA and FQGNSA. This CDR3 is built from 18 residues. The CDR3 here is CASSLGTGTSGFTGELFF. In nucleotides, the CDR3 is TGTGCCAGCAGCTTAGGGACCGGGACTAGCGGGTTCACCGGGGAGCTGTTTTTT.

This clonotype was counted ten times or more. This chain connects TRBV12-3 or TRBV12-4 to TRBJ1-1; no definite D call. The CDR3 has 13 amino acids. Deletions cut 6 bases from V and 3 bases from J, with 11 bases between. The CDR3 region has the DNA TGTGCCAGCAGCCCATGGTTTGACACTGAAGCTTTCTTT. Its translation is CASSPWFDTEAFF.

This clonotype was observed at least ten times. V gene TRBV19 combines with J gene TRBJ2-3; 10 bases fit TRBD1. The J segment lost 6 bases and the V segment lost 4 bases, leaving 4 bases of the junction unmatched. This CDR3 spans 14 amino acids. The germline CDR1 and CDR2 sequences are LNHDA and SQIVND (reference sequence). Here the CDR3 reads CASSTRQGADTQYF. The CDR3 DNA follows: TGTGCCAGTAGTACCCGACAGGGGGCCGATACGCAGTATTTT. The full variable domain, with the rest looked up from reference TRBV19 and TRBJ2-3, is DGGITQSPKYLFRKEGQNVTLSCEQNLNHDAMYWYRQDPGQGLRLIYYSQIVNDFQKGDIAEGYSVSREKKESFPLTVTSAQKNPTAFYLCASSTRQGADTQYFGPGTRLTVL.

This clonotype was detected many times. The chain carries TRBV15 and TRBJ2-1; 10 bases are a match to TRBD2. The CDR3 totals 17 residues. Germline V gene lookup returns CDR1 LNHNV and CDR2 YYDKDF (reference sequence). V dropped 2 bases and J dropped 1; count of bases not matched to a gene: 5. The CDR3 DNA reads TGTGCCACCAGCAGAAGTAGCGGGGGGATATCCTACAATGAGCAGTTCTTC. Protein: CATSRSSGGISYNEQFF. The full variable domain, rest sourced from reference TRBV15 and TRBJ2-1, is DAMVIQNPRYQVTQFGKPVTLSCSQTLNHNVMYWYQQKSSQAPKLLFHYYDKDFNNEADTPDNFQSRRPNTSFCFLDIRSPGLGDTAMYLCATSRSSGGISYNEQFFGPGTRLTVL.

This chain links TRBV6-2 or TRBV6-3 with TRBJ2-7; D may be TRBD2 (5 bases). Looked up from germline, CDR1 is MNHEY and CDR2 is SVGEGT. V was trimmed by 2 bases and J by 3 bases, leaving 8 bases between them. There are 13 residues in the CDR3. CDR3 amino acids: CASSYGRNYEQYF. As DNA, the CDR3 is TGTGCCAGCAGTTACGGGAGAAACTACGAGCAGTACTTC.

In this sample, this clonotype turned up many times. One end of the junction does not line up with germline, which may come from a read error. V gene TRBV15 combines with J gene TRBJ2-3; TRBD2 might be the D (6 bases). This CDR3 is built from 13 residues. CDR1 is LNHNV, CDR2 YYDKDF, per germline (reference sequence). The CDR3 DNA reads TGTGCCACCAGCAGGACTAGTTTGGATATGCAGTATTTT. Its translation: CATSRTSLDMQYF.

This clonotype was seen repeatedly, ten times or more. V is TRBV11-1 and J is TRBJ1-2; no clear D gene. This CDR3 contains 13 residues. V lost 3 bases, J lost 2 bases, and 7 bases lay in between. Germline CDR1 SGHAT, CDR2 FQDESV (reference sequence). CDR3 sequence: CASSFNWNYGYTF. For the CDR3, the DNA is TGTGCCAGCAGCTTCAACTGGAACTATGGCTACACCTTC. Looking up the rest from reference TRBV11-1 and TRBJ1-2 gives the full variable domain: EAEVAQSPRYKITEKSQAVAFWCDPISGHATLYWYRQILGQGPELLVQFQDESVVDDSQLPKDRFSAERLKGVDSTLKIQPAELGDSAMYLCASSFNWNYGYTFGSGTRLTVV.

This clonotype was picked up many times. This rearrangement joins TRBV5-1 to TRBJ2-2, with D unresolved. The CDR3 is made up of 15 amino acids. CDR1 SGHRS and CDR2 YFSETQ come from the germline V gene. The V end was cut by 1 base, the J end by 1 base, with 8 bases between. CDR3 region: CASSLLVGNTGELFF. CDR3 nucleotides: TGCGCCAGCAGCTTGTTAGTGGGGAACACCGGGGAGCTGTTTTTT.

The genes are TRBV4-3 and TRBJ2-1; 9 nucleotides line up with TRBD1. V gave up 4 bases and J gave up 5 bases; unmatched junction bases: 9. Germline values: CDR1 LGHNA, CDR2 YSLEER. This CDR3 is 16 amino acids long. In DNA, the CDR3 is TGCGCCAGCAGCCGACACCGGGACAGGGTCGACAATGAGCAGTTCTTC. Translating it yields CASSRHRDRVDNEQFF.

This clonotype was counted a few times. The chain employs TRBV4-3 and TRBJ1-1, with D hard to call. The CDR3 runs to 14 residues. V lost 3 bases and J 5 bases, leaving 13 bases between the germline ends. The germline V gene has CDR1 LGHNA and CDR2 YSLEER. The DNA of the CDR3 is TGCGCCAGCAGCCAGTGGGGATCCAGGACTGAAGCTTTCTTT. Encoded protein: CASSQWGSRTEAFF.

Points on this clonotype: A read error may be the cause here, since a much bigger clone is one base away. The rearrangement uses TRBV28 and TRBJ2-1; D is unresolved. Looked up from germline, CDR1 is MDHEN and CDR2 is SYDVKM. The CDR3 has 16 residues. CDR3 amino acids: CASSPLGSRPNNEQSF. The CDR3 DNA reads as TGTGCCAGCAGTCCCTTGGGGTCCCGACCGAACAATGAGCAGTCCTTC. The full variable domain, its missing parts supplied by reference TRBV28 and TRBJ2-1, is DVKVTQSSRYLVKRTGEKVFLECVQDMDHENMFWYRQDPGLGLRLIYFSYDVKMKEKGDIPEGYSVSREKKERFSLILESASTNQTSMYLCASSPLGSRPNNEQSFGPGTRLTVL.

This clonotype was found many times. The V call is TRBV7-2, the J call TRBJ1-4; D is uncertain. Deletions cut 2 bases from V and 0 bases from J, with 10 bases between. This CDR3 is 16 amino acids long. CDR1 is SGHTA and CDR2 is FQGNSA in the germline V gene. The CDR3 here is CASSLKRSATNEKLFF. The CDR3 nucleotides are TGTGCCAGCAGCTTAAAGCGGTCAGCAACTAATGAAAAACTGTTTTTT.

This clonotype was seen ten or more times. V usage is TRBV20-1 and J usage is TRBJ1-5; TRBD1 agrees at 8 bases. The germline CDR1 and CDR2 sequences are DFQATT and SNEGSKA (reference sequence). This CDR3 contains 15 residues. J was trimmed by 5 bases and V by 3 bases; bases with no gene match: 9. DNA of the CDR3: TGCAGTGCTAGGGCCAGGGGGCTCCCTTATCAGCCCCAGCATTTT. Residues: CSARARGLPYQPQHF.

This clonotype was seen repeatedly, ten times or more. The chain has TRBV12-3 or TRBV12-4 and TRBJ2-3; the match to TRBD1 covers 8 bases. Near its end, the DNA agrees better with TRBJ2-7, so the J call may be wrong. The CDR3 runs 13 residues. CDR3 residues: CASSWTGHYEQYF. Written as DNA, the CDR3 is TGTGCCAGCAGTTGGACAGGGCACTACGAGCAGTACTTC.

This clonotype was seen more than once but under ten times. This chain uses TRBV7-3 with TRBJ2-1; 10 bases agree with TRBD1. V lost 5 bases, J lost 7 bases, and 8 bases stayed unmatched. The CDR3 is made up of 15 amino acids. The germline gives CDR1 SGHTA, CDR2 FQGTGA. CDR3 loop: CASSPRTGGGNEQFF. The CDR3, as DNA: TGTGCCAGCAGCCCCCGGACAGGGGGAGGGAATGAGCAGTTCTTC.

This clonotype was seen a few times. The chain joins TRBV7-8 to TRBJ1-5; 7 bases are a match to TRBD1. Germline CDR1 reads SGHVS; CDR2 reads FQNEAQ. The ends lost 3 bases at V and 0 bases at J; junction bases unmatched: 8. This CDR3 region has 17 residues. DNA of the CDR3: TGTGCCAGCAGCTTCCGACAGGGAAGCTATAGCAATCAGCCCCAGCATTTT. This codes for CASSFRQGSYSNQPQHF.

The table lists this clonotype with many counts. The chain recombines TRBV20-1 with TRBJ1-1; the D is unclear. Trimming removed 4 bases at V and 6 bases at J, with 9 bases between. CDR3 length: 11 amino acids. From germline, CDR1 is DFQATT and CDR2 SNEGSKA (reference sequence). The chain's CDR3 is CSATREPEAFF. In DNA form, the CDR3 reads TGCAGTGCTACCCGGGAGCCTGAAGCTTTCTTT.

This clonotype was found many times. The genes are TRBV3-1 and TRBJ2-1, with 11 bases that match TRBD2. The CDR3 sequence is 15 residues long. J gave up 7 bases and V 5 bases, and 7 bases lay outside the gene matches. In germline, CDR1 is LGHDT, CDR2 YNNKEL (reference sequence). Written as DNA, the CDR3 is TGTGCCAGCAGCGGACTAGCGGGTGGGAATAATGAGCAGTTCTTC. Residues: CASSGLAGGNNEQFF.

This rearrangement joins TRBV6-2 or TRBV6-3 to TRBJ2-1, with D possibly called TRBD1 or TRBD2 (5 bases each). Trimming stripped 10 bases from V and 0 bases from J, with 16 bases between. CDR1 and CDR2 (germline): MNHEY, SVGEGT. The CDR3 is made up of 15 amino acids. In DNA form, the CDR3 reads TGTGCCACGACAGCGGAGTTCAGCTCCTACAATGAGCAGTTCTTC. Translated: CATTAEFSSYNEQFF.